The sequence of this TCR beta chain was determined in a study of post-analysis software for immune sequencing data. Overall study context: Some patients lacked subtype; others had relapsing-remitting, secondary progressive or progressive-relapsing disease. Broader study findings: Clustering by F measure revealed strong co-clustering among samples prepared together in one batch. Four or five TRBV segments were more frequent in patients than controls; TRBV5-6, TRBV5-1 and TRBV20-1 belonged to this group. Multiple sclerosis patients had significantly lower normalized Chao1 diversity than controls.

This clonotype showed up many times. Its matching antigen is unknown. Germline is not matched at one junction end, which may reflect a read error. Germline CDR1 reads SGHRS; CDR2 reads YFSETQ. The CDR3 totals 13 residues. Included in the TCR beta cDNA libraries were unique molecular identifiers. TCRdb passed the PCR reads through MiXCR, listing each CDR3 protein once. The sample includes about 540,000 distinct CDR3 sequences, about a third of them seen just once. The V and J genes are TRBV5-1 and TRBJ2-5; perhaps TRBD1 as D (6 bases). The sequenced sample consisted of blood. The clonotype originates from a girl between 2 and 17 years old with multiple sclerosis. CDR3 DNA: TGTGCCAGCAGCCCGGGACAAGAAGAGACCCAGTACTTC. This codes for CASSPGQEETQYF.